This is a list of T cell receptor beta chains from one sample in a study of vaccination effects on CD4 cells after COVID-19. Their cognate antigens are unknown. Measured with immunoSEQ multiplex PCR; TCRdb has only the in-frame clones, and not every one. This sample has more than 40,000 clones, with around three quarters found just once. Material: CD4+ T cells from PBMCs cultured with SARS-CoV-2 spike peptides, obtained before COVID-19 vaccination. These receptors were collected from a human donor who received a COVID-19 vaccine. Each CDR3 is given with its conserved first and last residue. A D gene is named only where the DNA matches it firmly. Part of the rows lack a size; the others show once, few, many or a class for expanded clones.

abundance: -
v_gene: TRBV9
d_gene: -
j_gene: TRBJ2-3
CDR3nt: TGTGCCAGCAGCGTAGTTGCGGGGCACACAGATACGCAGTATTTT
CDR3aa: CASSVVAGHTDTQYF

abundance: once
v_gene: TRBV6-5
d_gene: -
j_gene: TRBJ1-1
CDR3nt: TGTGCCAGCAGGGAGGAGAGCGGGAACACTGAAGCTTTCTTT
CDR3aa: CASREESGNTEAFF

abundance: few
v_gene: TRBV2
d_gene: -
j_gene: TRBJ1-6
CDR3nt: TGTGCCAGCAGGGAGGGGACGGCGGCGCCTTCACCCCTCCACTTT
CDR3aa: CASREGTAAPSPLHF

abundance: once
v_gene: TRBV30
d_gene: -
j_gene: TRBJ1-5
CDR3nt: TGTGCCTGGAGTGTGGGTTGGGGGTTGGATCAGCCCCAGCATTTT
CDR3aa: CAWSVGWGLDQPQHF

abundance: few
v_gene: TRBV12-3/TRBV12-4
d_gene: TRBD1
j_gene: TRBJ1-1
CDR3nt: TGTGCCAGCAGCAAACAGGGGCCTGAAGCTTTCTTT
CDR3aa: CASSKQGPEAFF

abundance: -
v_gene: TRBV7-3
d_gene: -
j_gene: TRBJ2-4
CDR3nt: TGTGCCAGCAGCGTATCCGGGAAAAACATTCAGTACTTC
CDR3aa: CASSVSGKNIQYF

abundance: -
v_gene: TRBV29-1
d_gene: -
j_gene: TRBJ2-6
CDR3nt: TGCAGCGTAGCGGTACCCGGGGCCAACGTCCTGACTTTC
CDR3aa: CSVAVPGANVLTF

abundance: -
v_gene: TRBV9
d_gene: -
j_gene: TRBJ1-3
CDR3nt: TGTGCCAGCAGCGTAGAGAGTCTTTCCGGCAAGTACACCATATATTTT
CDR3aa: CASSVESLSGKYTIYF

abundance: once
v_gene: TRBV27
d_gene: TRBD1
j_gene: TRBJ1-2
CDR3nt: TGTGCCAGCAGTAGTGTAAGGGACAGGGGTAATTATAACTATGGCTACACCTTC
CDR3aa: CASSSVRDRGNYNYGYTF

abundance: few
v_gene: TRBV6-5
d_gene: -
j_gene: TRBJ1-6
CDR3nt: TGTGCCAGCAGTTACTTTGTTTGGCGTTCACCCCTCCACTTT
CDR3aa: CASSYFVWRSPLHF

abundance: -
v_gene: TRBV21-1
d_gene: -
j_gene: TRBJ2-3
CDR3nt: TGTGCCAGCAGCAAAGGGGGACTAGCGGGGGGTAAACCTAGCACAGATACGCAGTATTTT
CDR3aa: CASSKGGLAGGKPSTDTQYF

abundance: -
v_gene: TRBV2
d_gene: -
j_gene: TRBJ1-6
CDR3nt: TGTGCCAGCAGTGGGCCCGGCGGGGGCTATAATTCACCCCTCCACTTT
CDR3aa: CASSGPGGGYNSPLHF

abundance: medium-sized
v_gene: TRBV5-1
d_gene: -
j_gene: TRBJ2-1
CDR3nt: TGCGCCAGCAGCTTGGCGACGGGCCGCTCCTACAATGAGCAGTTCTTC
CDR3aa: CASSLATGRSYNEQFF

abundance: few
v_gene: TRBV19
d_gene: -
j_gene: TRBJ1-5
CDR3nt: TGTGCGGGGGGGCAGGGGATCAATCAGCCCCAGCATTTT
CDR3aa: CAGGQGINQPQHF

abundance: once
v_gene: TRBV29-1
d_gene: TRBD1
j_gene: TRBJ2-5
CDR3nt: TGCAGCGTTGAGGACAGGGGGCCTCAAGAGACCCAGTACTTC
CDR3aa: CSVEDRGPQETQYF

abundance: -
v_gene: TRBV4-1
d_gene: -
j_gene: TRBJ1-2
CDR3nt: TGCGCCAGCAGCCAGATCGAATGGGGGAATGGCTACACCTTC
CDR3aa: CASSQIEWGNGYTF

abundance: -
v_gene: TRBV5-1
d_gene: -
j_gene: TRBJ1-1
CDR3nt: TGCGCCAGCAGCTTGGTAACGAACACTGAAGCTTTCTTT
CDR3aa: CASSLVTNTEAFF

abundance: -
v_gene: TRBV18
d_gene: -
j_gene: TRBJ1-1
CDR3nt: TGTGCCAGCTCACCACCGGGTTCAACAAAAAACACTGAAGCTTTCTTT
CDR3aa: CASSPPGSTKNTEAFF

abundance: -
v_gene: TRBV5-1
d_gene: TRBD1
j_gene: TRBJ1-3
CDR3nt: TGCGCCAGCAGCTTGACAGGGGCGACGGACACCATATATTTT
CDR3aa: CASSLTGATDTIYF

abundance: -
v_gene: TRBV28
d_gene: -
j_gene: TRBJ2-3
CDR3nt: TGTGCCAGCAGTTTTTTCGGACAGAACACAGATACGCAGTATTTT
CDR3aa: CASSFFGQNTDTQYF

abundance: -
v_gene: TRBV18
d_gene: -
j_gene: TRBJ2-5
CDR3nt: TGTGCCAGCTCACCACAGAATTCACAAGAGACCCAGTACTTC
CDR3aa: CASSPQNSQETQYF

abundance: -
v_gene: TRBV10-1
d_gene: -
j_gene: TRBJ2-2
CDR3nt: TGCGCCAGCAGCACTACAGCGGGCACCGGGGAGCTGTTTTTT
CDR3aa: CASSTTAGTGELFF

abundance: -
v_gene: TRBV6-5
d_gene: -
j_gene: TRBJ2-1
CDR3nt: TGTGCCAGCAGTTACTCGAGTTATAGTTACAATGAGCAGTTCTTC
CDR3aa: CASSYSSYSYNEQFF

abundance: few
v_gene: TRBV12-3/TRBV12-4
d_gene: -
j_gene: TRBJ2-2
CDR3nt: TGTGCCAGCAGGGAGAACACCGGGGAGCTGTTTTTT
CDR3aa: CASRENTGELFF

abundance: few
v_gene: TRBV30
d_gene: TRBD1
j_gene: TRBJ2-3
CDR3nt: TGTGCCTGGAGCAATGGACAGGGGGGAGATACGCAGTATTTT
CDR3aa: CAWSNGQGGDTQYF

abundance: -
v_gene: TRBV6-6
d_gene: -
j_gene: TRBJ2-3
CDR3nt: TGTGCCAGCAGTTACTCGCTCGGGGGCACAGATACGCAGTATTTT
CDR3aa: CASSYSLGGTDTQYF